The rows below give T cell receptor beta chains drawn from one sample of a study of T cell repertoires in breast cancer. MiXCR was run by TCRdb on the emulsion pairing reads, yielding one entry per CDR3 protein. The table has roughly 40,000 distinct CDR3 sequences, about 41% seen once. The sample comprised CD8+ T cells. These receptors all come from a pool of human donors with breast cancer or a healthy control (not recorded which). CDR3s include the opening cysteine and the closing phenylalanine or tryptophan. A D gene is named only where the DNA matches it firmly. Expanded clones get a size class; other rows say once, few or many, or leave the size out.

J gene: TRBJ1-2; V gene: TRBV7-9; CDR3 length: 14; D gene: .; clone size: few; CDR3 protein: CASSQRTETYGYTF; CDR3 DNA: TGTGCCAGCAGCCAGCGGACAGAAACCTATGGCTACACCTTC
J gene: TRBJ2-1; V gene: TRBV19; CDR3 length: 13; D gene: TRBD1; clone size: .; CDR3 protein: CATSGTVNNEQFF; CDR3 DNA: TGTGCCACCTCCGGGACAGTAAACAATGAGCAGTTCTTC
J gene: TRBJ2-5; V gene: TRBV4-2; CDR3 length: 17; D gene: TRBD2; clone size: .; CDR3 protein: CASSQGVRLAREETQYF; CDR3 DNA: TGTGCCAGCAGCCAAGGCGTGAGACTAGCGCGGGAAGAGACCCAGTACTTC
J gene: TRBJ1-2; V gene: TRBV7-9; CDR3 length: 17; D gene: TRBD1; clone size: .; CDR3 protein: CASSPEAADRVNYGYTF; CDR3 DNA: TGTGCCAGCAGCCCAGAAGCCGCGGACAGGGTTAACTATGGCTACACCTTC
J gene: TRBJ2-1; V gene: TRBV7-2; CDR3 length: 16; D gene: TRBD2; clone size: .; CDR3 protein: CASSFKSGGSYNEQFF; CDR3 DNA: TGTGCCAGCAGCTTTAAGAGCGGGGGATCCTACAATGAGCAGTTCTTC
J gene: TRBJ1-5; V gene: TRBV12-3/TRBV12-4; CDR3 length: 13; D gene: .; clone size: .; CDR3 protein: CASSLNPYQPQHF; CDR3 DNA: TGTGCCAGCAGCCTAAACCCCTATCAGCCCCAGCATTTT
J gene: TRBJ1-6; V gene: TRBV20-1; CDR3 length: 14; D gene: .; clone size: once; CDR3 protein: CSASVLGYNSPLHF; CDR3 DNA: TGCAGTGCTAGTGTTTTAGGGTATAATTCACCCCTCCACTTT
J gene: TRBJ1-1; V gene: TRBV19; CDR3 length: 13; D gene: .; clone size: .; CDR3 protein: CASSMVISSKAFF; CDR3 DNA: TGTGCCAGTAGTATGGTGATCAGTTCGAAGGCTTTCTTT
J gene: TRBJ2-5; V gene: TRBV12-3/TRBV12-4; CDR3 length: 11; D gene: .; clone size: .; CDR3 protein: CASSFTETQYF; CDR3 DNA: TGTGCCAGCAGTTTCACAGAGACCCAGTACTTC
J gene: TRBJ2-7; V gene: TRBV6-2/TRBV6-3; CDR3 length: 12; D gene: .; clone size: few; CDR3 protein: CASSSAIYEQYF; CDR3 DNA: TGTGCCAGCAGTTCAGCCATCTACGAGCAGTACTTC
J gene: TRBJ1-4; V gene: TRBV2; CDR3 length: 12; D gene: .; clone size: few; CDR3 protein: CASTPIGEKLFF; CDR3 DNA: TGTGCCAGCACCCCGATTGGGGAAAAACTGTTTTTT
J gene: TRBJ2-3; V gene: TRBV10-3; CDR3 length: 12; D gene: .; clone size: .; CDR3 protein: CAIAGATDTQYF; CDR3 DNA: TGTGCCATCGCAGGGGCCACAGATACGCAGTATTTT
J gene: TRBJ1-2; V gene: TRBV7-3; CDR3 length: 13; D gene: TRBD1; clone size: .; CDR3 protein: CASSPRAGGNYTF; CDR3 DNA: TGTGCCAGCAGCCCCCGGGCAGGGGGAAACTACACCTTC
J gene: TRBJ2-3; V gene: TRBV7-9; CDR3 length: 13; D gene: TRBD1; clone size: .; CDR3 protein: CATRQGSTDTQYF; CDR3 DNA: TGTGCCACCCGACAGGGAAGCACAGATACGCAGTATTTT